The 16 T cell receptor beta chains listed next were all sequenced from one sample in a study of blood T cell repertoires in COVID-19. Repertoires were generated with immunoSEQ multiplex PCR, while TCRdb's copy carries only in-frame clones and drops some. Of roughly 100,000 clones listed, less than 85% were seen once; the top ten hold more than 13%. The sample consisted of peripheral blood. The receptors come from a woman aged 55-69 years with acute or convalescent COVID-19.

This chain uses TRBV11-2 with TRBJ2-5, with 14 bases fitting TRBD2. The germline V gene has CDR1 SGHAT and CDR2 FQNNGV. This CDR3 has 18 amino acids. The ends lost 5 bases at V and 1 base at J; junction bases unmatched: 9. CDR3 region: CASSPGTSGGSFQETQYF. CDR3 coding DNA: TGTGCCAGCAGCCCTGGGACTAGCGGGGGCTCCTTCCAAGAGACCCAGTACTTC.

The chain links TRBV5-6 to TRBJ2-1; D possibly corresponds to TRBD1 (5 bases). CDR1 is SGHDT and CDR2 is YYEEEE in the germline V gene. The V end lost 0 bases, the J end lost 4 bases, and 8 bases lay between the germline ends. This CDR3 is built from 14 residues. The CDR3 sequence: CASSLGQYYNEQFF. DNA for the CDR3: TGTGCCAGCAGCTTGGGACAGTATTACAATGAGCAGTTCTTC.

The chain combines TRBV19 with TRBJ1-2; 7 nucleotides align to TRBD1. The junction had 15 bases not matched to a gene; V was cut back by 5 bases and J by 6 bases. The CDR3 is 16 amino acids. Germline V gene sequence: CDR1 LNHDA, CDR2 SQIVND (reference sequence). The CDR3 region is CASSEPRDSDADGYTF. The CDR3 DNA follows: TGTGCCAGTAGTGAACCCCGGGACAGCGACGCGGATGGCTACACCTTC.

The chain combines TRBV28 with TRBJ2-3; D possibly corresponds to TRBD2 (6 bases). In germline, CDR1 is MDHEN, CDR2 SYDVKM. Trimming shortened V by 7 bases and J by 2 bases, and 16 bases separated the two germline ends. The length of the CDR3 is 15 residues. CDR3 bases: TGTGCCAGCAACCAGATAGCGGTAAACACAGATACGCAGTATTTT. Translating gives CASNQIAVNTDTQYF.

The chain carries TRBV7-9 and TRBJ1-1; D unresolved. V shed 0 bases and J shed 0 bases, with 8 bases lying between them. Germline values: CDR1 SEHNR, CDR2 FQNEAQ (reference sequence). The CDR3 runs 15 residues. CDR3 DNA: TGTGCCAGCAGCTTAGCCAACAGCATGAACACTGAAGCTTTCTTT. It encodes CASSLANSMNTEAFF.

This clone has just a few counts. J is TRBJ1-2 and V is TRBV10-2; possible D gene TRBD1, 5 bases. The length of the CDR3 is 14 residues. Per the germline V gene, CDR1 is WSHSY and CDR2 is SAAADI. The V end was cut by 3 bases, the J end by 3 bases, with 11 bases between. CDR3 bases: TGCGCCAGCAGTGATCCAGGGTATGACTATGGCTACACCTTC. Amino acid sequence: CASSDPGYDYGYTF.

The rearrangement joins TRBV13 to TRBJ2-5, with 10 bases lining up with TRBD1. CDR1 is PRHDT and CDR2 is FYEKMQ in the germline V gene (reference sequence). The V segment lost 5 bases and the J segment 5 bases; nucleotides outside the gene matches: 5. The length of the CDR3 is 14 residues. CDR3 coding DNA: TGTGCCAGCAGCCCCCGGACAGGGGGTGAGACCCAGTACTTC. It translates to CASSPRTGGETQYF. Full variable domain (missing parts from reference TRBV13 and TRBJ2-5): AAGVIQSPRHLIKEKRETATLKCYPIPRHDTVYWYQQGPGQDPQFLISFYEKMQSDKGSIPDRFSAQQFSDYHSELNMSSLELGDSALYFCASSPRTGGETQYFGPGTRLLVL.

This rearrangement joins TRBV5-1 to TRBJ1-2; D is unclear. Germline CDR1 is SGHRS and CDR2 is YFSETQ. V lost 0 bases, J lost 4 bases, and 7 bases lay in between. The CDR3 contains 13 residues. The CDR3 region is CASSLGEGYGYTF. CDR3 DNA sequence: TGCGCCAGCAGCTTGGGGGAGGGCTATGGCTACACCTTC. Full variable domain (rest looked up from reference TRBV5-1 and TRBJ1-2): KAGVTQTPRYLIKTRGQQVTLSCSPISGHRSVSWYQQTPGQGLQFLFEYFSETQRNKGNFPGRFSGRQFSNSRSEMNVSTLELGDSALYLCASSLGEGYGYTFGSGTRLTVV.

The CDR3 coding sequence is TGTGCCAGCAGCGGAGGACAGGGGGCAATAGAAAATTCACCCCTCCACTTT. Residues: CASSGGQGAIENSPLHF. This chain connects TRBV9 to TRBJ1-6; 11 bases line up with TRBD1. The CDR3 totals 17 residues. V dropped 3 bases and J dropped 7; count of bases not matched to a gene: 9. Germline loops: CDR1 SGDLS, CDR2 YYNGEE.

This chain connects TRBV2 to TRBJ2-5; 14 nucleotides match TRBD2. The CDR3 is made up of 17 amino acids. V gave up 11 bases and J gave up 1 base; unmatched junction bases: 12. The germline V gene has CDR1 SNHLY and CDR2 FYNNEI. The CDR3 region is CASGRGTSGRVQETQYF. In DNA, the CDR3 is TGTGCCTCCGGACGGGGGACTAGCGGGAGAGTCCAAGAGACCCAGTACTTC.

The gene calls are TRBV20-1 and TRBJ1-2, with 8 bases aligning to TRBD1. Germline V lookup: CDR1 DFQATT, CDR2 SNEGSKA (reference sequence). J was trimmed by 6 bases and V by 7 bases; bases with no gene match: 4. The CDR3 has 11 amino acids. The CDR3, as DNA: TGCAGTGGAAGGACAGGGCATGGCTACACCTTC. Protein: CSGRTGHGYTF.

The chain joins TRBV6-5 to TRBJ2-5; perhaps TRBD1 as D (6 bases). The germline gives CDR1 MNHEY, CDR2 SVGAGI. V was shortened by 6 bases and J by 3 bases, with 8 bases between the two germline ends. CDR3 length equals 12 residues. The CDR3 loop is CASRDRKETQYF. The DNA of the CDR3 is TGTGCCAGCAGGGACAGAAAAGAGACCCAGTACTTC.

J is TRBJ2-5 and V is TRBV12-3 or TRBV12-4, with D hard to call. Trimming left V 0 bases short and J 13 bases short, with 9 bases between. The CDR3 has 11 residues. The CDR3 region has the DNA TGTGCCAGCAGTTTAGCGTCGGTAGCGTACTTC. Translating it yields CASSLASVAYF.

This CDR3 reads CASSRSTEAFF. The CDR3 DNA follows: TGTGCCAGCAGTCGTTCCACTGAAGCTTTCTTT. The genes are TRBV6-5 and TRBJ1-1; D not certain. The CDR3 is 11 residues long. The germline V gene has CDR1 MNHEY and CDR2 SVGAGI. The V and J ends lost 5 bases and 4 bases respectively, with 5 bases between them.

CDR3: CATSRERANTEAFF. CDR3 sequence (DNA): TGTGCCACCAGCAGAGAGAGGGCGAACACTGAAGCTTTCTTT. The chain uses TRBV15 and TRBJ1-1, with unresolved D. The V end was cut by 0 bases, the J end by 1 base, with 6 bases between. The germline gives CDR1 LNHNV, CDR2 YYDKDF (reference sequence). The CDR3 contains 14 residues.

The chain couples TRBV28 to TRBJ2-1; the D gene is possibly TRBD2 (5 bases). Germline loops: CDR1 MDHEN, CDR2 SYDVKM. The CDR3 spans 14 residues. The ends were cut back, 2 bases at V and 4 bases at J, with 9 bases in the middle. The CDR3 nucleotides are TGTGCCAGCAGTTTAGGTGGGAGTTACAATGAGCAGTTCTTC. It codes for CASSLGGSYNEQFF.